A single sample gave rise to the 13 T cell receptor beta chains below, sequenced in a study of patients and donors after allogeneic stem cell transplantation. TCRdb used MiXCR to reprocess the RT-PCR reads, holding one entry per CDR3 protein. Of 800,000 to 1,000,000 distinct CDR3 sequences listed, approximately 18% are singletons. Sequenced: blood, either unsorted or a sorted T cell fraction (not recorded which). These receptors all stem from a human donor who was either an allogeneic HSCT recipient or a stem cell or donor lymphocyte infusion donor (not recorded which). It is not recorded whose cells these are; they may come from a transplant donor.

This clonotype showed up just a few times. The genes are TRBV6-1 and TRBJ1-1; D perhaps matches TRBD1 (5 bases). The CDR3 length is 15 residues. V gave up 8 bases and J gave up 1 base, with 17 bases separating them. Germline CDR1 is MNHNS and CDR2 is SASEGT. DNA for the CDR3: TGTGCCAGCCTAAGGGCAGGGAGGGGGAACACTGAAGCTTTCTTT. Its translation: CASLRAGRGNTEAFF.

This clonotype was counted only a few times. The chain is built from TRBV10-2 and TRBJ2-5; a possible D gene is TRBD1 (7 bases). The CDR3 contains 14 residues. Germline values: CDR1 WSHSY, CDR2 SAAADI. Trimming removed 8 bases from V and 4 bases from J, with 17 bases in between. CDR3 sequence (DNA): TGCGCCAGCCGACGCCACAGGGGAGGAGAGACCCAGTACTTC. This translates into CASRRHRGGETQYF.

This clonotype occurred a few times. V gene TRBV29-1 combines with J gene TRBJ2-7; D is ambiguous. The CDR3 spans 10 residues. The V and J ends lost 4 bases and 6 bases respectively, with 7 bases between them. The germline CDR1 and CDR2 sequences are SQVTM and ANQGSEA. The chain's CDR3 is CSVVSGEQYF. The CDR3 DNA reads TGCAGCGTTGTTAGTGGCGAGCAGTACTTC.

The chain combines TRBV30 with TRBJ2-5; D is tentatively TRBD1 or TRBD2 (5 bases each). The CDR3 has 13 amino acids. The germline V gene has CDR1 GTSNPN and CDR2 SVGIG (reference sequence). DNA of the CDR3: TGTTCCTTTGGCCGGGACCACAAAGAGACCCAGTACTTC. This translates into CSFGRDHKETQYF.

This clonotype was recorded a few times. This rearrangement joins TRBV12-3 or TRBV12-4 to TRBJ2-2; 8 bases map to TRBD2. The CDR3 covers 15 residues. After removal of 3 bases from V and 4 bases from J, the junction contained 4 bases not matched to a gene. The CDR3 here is CASSFPAGGTGELFF. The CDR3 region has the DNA TGTGCCAGCAGTTTCCCGGCGGGGGGCACCGGGGAGCTGTTTTTT.

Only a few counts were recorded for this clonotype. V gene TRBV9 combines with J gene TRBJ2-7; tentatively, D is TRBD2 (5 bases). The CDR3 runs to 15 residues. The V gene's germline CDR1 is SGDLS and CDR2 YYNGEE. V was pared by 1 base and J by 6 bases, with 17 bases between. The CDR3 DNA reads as TGTGCCAGCAGCGTAACGGGGATGATCACTTCCGAGCAGTACTTC. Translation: CASSVTGMITSEQYF.

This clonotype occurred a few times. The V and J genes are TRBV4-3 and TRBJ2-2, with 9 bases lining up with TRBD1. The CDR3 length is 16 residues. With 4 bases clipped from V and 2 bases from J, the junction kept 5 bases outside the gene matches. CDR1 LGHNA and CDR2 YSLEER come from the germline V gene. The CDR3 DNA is TGCGCCAGCAGCCGCCCGACAGGGGGTAACACCGGGGAGCTGTTTTTT. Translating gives CASSRPTGGNTGELFF.

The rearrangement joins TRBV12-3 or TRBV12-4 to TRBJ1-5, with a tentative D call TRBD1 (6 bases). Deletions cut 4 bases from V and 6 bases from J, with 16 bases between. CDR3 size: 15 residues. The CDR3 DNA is TGTGCCAGCAGTTCTCAGGGGTCTTTCGTTCAGCCCCAGCATTTT. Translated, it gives CASSSQGSFVQPQHF.

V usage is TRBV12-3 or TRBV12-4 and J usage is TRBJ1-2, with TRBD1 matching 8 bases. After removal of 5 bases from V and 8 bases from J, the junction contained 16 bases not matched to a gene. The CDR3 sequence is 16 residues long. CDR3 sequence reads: CASSPLPGGFFSGYTF. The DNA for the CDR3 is TGTGCCAGCAGTCCCCTTCCAGGGGGCTTCTTTAGCGGCTACACCTTC.

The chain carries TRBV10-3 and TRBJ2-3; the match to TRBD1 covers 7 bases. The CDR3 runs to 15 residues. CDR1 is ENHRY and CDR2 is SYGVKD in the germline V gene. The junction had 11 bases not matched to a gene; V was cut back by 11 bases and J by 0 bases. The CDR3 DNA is TGTGCCGCCCAGCCCGACAGGGATAGCACAGATACGCAGTATTTT. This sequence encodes CAAQPDRDSTDTQYF.

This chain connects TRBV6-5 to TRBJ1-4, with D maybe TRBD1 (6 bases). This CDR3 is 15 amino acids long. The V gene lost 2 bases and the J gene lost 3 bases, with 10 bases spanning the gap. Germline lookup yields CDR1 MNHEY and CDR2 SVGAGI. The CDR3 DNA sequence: TGTGCCAGCAGTTACGACGGACAGTCTAATGAAAAACTGTTTTTT. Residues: CASSYDGQSNEKLFF.

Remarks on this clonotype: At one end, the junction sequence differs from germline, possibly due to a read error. The CDR3 DNA is TGTGCCAGCAGTAAAAGCGGGGGGGCCTACGGGCAGTACTTC. It specifies CASSKSGGAYGQYF. The chain joins TRBV25-1 to TRBJ2-7; 10 nucleotides line up with TRBD2. Looked up from germline, CDR1 is MGHDK and CDR2 is SYGVNS. The CDR3 sequence is 14 residues long.

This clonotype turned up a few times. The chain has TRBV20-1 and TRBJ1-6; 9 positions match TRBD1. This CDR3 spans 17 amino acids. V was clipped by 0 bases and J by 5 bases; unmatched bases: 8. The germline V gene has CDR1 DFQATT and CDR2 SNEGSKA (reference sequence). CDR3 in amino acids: CSARDLGTGLDNSPLHF. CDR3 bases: TGCAGTGCTAGAGATCTAGGGACAGGGTTGGATAATTCACCCCTCCACTTT.